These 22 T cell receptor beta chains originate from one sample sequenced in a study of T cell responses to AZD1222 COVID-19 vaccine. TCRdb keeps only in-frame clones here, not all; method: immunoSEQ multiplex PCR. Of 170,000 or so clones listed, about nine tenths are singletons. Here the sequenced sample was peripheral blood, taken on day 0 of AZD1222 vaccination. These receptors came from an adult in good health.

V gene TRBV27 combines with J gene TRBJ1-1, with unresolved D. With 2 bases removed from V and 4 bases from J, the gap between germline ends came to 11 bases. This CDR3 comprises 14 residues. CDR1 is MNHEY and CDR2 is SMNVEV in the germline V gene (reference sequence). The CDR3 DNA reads TGTGCCAGCAGTTTAAATCGCGCCACCACTGAAGCTTTCTTT. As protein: CASSLNRATTEAFF.

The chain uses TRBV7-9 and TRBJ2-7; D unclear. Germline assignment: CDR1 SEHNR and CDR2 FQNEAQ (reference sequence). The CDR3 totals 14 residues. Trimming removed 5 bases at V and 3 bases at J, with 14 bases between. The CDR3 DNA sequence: TGTGCCAGCAGCCCACCTGGTTTGGTCTACGAGCAGTACTTC. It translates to CASSPPGLVYEQYF. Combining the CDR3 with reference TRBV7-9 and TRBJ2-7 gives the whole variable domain DTGVSQNPRHKITKRGQNVTFRCDPISEHNRLYWYRQTLGQGPEFLTYFQNEAQLEKSRLLSDRFSAERPKGSFSTLEIQRTEQGDSAMYLCASSPPGLVYEQYFGPGTRLTVT.

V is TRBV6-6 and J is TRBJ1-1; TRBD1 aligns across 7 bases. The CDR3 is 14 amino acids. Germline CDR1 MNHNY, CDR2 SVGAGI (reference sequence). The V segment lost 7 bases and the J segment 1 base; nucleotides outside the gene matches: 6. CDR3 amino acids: CASTWDSANTEAFF. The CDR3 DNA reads TGTGCCAGCACCTGGGACAGTGCGAACACTGAAGCTTTCTTT.

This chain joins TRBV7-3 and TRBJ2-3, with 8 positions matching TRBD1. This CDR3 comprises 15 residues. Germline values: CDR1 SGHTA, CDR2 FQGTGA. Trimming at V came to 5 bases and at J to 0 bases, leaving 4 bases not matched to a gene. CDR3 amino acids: CASSPTGASTDTQYF. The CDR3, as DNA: TGTGCCAGCAGCCCGACAGGGGCTAGCACAGATACGCAGTATTTT.

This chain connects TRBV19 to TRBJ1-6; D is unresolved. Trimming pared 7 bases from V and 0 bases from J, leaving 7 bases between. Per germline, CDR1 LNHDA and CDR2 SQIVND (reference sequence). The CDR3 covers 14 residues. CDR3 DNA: TGTGCCAGTACACTGAGCTCCTATAATTCACCCCTCCACTTT. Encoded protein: CASTLSSYNSPLHF.

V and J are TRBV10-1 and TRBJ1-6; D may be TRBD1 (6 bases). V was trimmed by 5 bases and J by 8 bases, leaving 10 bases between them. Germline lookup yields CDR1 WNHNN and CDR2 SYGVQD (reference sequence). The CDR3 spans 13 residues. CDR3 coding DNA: TGCGCCAGCAGTAGGGACATCGATTCACCCCTCCACTTT. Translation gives CASSRDIDSPLHF.

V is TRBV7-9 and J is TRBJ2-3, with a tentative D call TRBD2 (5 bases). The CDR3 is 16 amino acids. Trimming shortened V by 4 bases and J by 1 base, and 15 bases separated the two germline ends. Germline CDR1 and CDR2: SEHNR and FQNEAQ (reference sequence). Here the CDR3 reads CASSSGVGGRTDTQYF. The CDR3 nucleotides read TGTGCCAGCAGCTCAGGCGTGGGCGGGCGCACAGATACGCAGTATTTT.

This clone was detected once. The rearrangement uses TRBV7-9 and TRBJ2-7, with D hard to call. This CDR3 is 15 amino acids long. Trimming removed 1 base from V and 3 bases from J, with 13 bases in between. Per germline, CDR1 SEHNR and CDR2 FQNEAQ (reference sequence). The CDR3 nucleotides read TGTGCCAGCAGCTTAGGGGGTCTAAAGAACTACGAGCAGTACTTC. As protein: CASSLGGLKNYEQYF.

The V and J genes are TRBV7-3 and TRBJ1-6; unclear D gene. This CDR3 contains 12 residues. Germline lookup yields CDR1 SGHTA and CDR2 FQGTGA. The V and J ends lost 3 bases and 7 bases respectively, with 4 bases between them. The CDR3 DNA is TGTGCCAGCAGCTTGGGAAATTCACCCCTCCACTTT. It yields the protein CASSLGNSPLHF.

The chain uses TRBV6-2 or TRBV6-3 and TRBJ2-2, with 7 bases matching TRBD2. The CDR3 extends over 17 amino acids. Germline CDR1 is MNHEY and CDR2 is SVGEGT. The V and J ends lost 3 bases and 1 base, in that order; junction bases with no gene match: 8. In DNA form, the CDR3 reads TGTGCCAGCAGTTATCTCTTCGTAGCGGGGAACACCGGGGAGCTGTTTTTT. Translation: CASSYLFVAGNTGELFF.

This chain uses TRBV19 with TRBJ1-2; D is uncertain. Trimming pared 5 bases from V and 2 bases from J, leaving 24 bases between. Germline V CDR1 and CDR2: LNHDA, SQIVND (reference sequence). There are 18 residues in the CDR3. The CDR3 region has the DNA TGTGCCAGTAGTTCCCAAAGGGTGTGGCGACCGGGGAACTATGGCTACACCTTC. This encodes CASSSQRVWRPGNYGYTF. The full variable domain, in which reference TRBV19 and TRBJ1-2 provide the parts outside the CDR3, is DGGITQSPKYLFRKEGQNVTLSCEQNLNHDAMYWYRQDPGQGLRLIYYSQIVNDFQKGDIAEGYSVSREKKESFPLTVTSAQKNPTAFYLCASSSQRVWRPGNYGYTFGSGTRLTVV.

In DNA form, the CDR3 reads TGTGCCTGGAGTGTAAAGGACGCCTCTGGAAACACCATATATTTT. Translating it yields CAWSVKDASGNTIYF. This chain links TRBV30 with TRBJ1-3; no definite D call. Trimming left V 0 bases short and J 0 bases short, with 9 bases between. Germline lookup yields CDR1 GTSNPN and CDR2 SVGIG (reference sequence). CDR3 length: 15 residues.

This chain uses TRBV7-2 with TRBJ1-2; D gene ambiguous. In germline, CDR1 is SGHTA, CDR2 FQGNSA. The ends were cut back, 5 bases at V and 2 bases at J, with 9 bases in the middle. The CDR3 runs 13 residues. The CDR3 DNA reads TGTGCCAGCAGCAGTTACAGAAACTATGGCTACACCTTC. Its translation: CASSSYRNYGYTF.

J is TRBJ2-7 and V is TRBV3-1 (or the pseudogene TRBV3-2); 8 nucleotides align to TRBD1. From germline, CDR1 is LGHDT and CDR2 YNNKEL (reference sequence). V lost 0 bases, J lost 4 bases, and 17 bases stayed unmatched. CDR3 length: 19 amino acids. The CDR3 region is CASSQDKGAWGQDFYEQYF. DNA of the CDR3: TGTGCCAGCAGCCAAGATAAGGGTGCTTGGGGACAGGATTTTTACGAGCAGTACTTC.

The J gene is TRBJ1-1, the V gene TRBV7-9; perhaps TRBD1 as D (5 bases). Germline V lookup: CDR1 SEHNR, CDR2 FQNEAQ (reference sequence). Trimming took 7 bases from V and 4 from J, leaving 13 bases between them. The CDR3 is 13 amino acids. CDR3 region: CASNPDGGTEAFF. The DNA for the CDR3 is TGTGCCAGCAACCCGGACGGGGGCACTGAAGCTTTCTTT.

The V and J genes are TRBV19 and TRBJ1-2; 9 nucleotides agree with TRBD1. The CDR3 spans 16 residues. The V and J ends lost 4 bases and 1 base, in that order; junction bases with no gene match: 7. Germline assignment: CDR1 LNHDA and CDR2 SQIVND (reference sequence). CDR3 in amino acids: CASSTTGTGYNYGYTF. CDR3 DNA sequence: TGTGCCAGTAGTACAACGGGGACAGGGTATAACTATGGCTACACCTTC.

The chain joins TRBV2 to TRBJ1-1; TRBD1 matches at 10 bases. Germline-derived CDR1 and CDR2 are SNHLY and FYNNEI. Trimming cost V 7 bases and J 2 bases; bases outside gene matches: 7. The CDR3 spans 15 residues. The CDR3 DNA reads TGTGCCAGCAATTTCAGGACAGGGGGTAACACTGAAGCTTTCTTT. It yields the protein CASNFRTGGNTEAFF.

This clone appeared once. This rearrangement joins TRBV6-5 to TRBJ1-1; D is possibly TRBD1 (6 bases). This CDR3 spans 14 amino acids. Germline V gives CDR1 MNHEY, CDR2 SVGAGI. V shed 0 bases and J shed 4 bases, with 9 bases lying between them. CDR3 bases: TGTGCCAGCAGTTACTCGAGAGGGGGCACTGAAGCTTTCTTT. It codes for CASSYSRGGTEAFF.

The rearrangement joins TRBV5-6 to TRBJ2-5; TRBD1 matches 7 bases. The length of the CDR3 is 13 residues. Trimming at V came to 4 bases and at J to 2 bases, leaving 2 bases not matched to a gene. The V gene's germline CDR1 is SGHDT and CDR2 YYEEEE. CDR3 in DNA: TGTGCCAGCAGCACGACAGGGCAAGAGACCCAGTACTTC. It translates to CASSTTGQETQYF.

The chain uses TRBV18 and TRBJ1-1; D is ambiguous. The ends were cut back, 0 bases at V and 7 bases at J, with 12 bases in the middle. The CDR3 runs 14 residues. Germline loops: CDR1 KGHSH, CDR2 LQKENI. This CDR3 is CASSPPGQALEAFF. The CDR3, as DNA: TGTGCCAGCTCACCACCCGGGCAGGCGCTTGAAGCTTTCTTT.

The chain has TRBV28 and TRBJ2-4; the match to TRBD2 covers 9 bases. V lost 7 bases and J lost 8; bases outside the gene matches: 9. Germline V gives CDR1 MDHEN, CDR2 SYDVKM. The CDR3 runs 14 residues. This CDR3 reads CASNTGQRGDIQYF. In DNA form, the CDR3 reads TGTGCCAGCAATACCGGACAGCGGGGGGACATTCAGTACTTC.

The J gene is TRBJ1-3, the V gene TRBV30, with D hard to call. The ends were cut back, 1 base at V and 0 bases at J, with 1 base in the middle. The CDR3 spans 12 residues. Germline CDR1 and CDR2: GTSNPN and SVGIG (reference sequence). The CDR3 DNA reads TGTGCCTGGAGTGGCTCTGGAAACACCATATATTTT. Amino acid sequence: CAWSGSGNTIYF.